What follows are 15 T cell receptor beta chains derived from one specimen sequenced in a study of human T cells and chemical hapten exposure. The time point was: healthy volunteer bleed at 6 weeks. Unfractionated whole blood was the source from which total RNA was extracted. TCRdb fed the RACE reads into MiXCR, producing one record per CDR3 protein. The sample contains about 45,000 distinct CDR3 sequences, about 4% of which appear only once. Sequencing was carried out using whole blood. The receptors shown here come from a human donor in good health. Some clones in this sample may be carry-over from other donors' samples.

This clonotype was seen many times. This chain connects TRBV7-6 to TRBJ2-7, with 7 bases lining up with TRBD2. V was pared by 6 bases and J by 2 bases, with 7 bases of the junction left unmatched. The CDR3 contains 14 residues. Germline assignment: CDR1 SGHVS and CDR2 FNYEAQ. The CDR3 DNA is TGTGCCAGCAGTTCTCCAGCGGGACCCTACGAGCAGTACTTC. This encodes CASSSPAGPYEQYF.

This clonotype has ten or more counts. V is TRBV18 and J is TRBJ1-1; TRBD1 might be the D (5 bases). Per germline, CDR1 KGHSH and CDR2 LQKENI. This CDR3 has 14 amino acids. V lost 3 bases to trimming and J lost 1 base, with 9 bases between them. CDR3 sequence reads: CASSPLGRNTEAFF. CDR3 in DNA: TGTGCCAGCTCACCCCTGGGACGGAACACTGAAGCTTTCTTT.

This clonotype was counted many times. The rearrangement links TRBV20-1 to TRBJ1-5, with D possibly being TRBD1 (5 bases). CDR3 size: 15 residues. Germline-derived CDR1 and CDR2 are DFQATT and SNEGSKA (reference sequence). Deletions cut 3 bases from V and 7 bases from J, with 19 bases between. In DNA form, the CDR3 reads TGCAGTGCTAGGGATCGAGGCCCCGGGGGGCAGCCCCAGCATTTT. Its translation is CSARDRGPGGQPQHF.

The table lists this clonotype with many counts. V usage is TRBV27 and J usage is TRBJ2-7, with D possibly matching TRBD2 (6 bases). The CDR3 spans 15 residues. V lost 4 bases, J lost 5 bases, and 18 bases lay in between. Germline CDR1 MNHEY, CDR2 SMNVEV (reference sequence). The chain's CDR3 is CASSSRGHGGDEQYF. The CDR3 DNA reads as TGTGCCAGCAGTTCCCGTGGACATGGAGGGGACGAGCAGTACTTC.

This clonotype came up many times. The genes are TRBV28 and TRBJ1-2; D gene unclear. Trimming took 7 bases from V and 3 from J, leaving 6 bases between them. The CDR3 contains 11 residues. Germline V CDR1 and CDR2: MDHEN, SYDVKM. The chain's CDR3 is CASNWDYGYTF. As DNA, the CDR3 is TGTGCCAGCAATTGGGACTATGGCTACACCTTC.

This clonotype was seen many times. This chain uses TRBV12-3 or TRBV12-4 with TRBJ2-3; D is uncertain. The V end lost 3 bases, the J end lost 4 bases, and 8 bases lay between the germline ends. The CDR3 contains 13 residues. CDR3 nucleotide sequence: TGTGCCAGCAGTTTTACTACTCCAGATACGCAGTATTTT. Protein product: CASSFTTPDTQYF.

This clonotype was seen a handful of times. The rearrangement uses TRBV20-1 and TRBJ2-1; D possibly matches TRBD1 or TRBD2 (5 bases each). V was pared by 8 bases and J by 8 bases, with 25 bases between. Germline V gene lookup returns CDR1 DFQATT and CDR2 SNEGSKA (reference sequence). This CDR3 region has 15 residues. The DNA for the CDR3 is TGCAGTCTCACGCCACCCAGGGAGCGCAGCTATGAGCAGTTCTTC. Translating it yields CSLTPPRERSYEQFF.

This clonotype was picked up many times. V is TRBV29-1 and J is TRBJ1-1; D is uncertain. The CDR3 loop spans 12 amino acids. Germline V CDR1 and CDR2: SQVTM, ANQGSEA. Deletions cut 4 bases from V and 3 bases from J, with 9 bases between. The CDR3 nucleotides are TGCAGCGTTGTCCCCGGGGACACTGAAGCTTTCTTT. Protein product: CSVVPGDTEAFF.

This clonotype was recorded at least ten times. The rearrangement joins TRBV4-1 to TRBJ2-1, with 7 bases matching TRBD1. This CDR3 is 17 amino acids long. Germline values: CDR1 MGHRA, CDR2 YSYEKL. J was trimmed by 1 base and V by 2 bases; bases with no gene match: 8. CDR3 DNA sequence: TGCGCCAGCAGCCAATACAGACAGGGTATTTCCTACAATGAGCAGTTCTTC. Translation gives CASSQYRQGISYNEQFF.

This chain joins TRBV20-1 and TRBJ1-5; 8 positions agree with TRBD1. The J segment lost 6 bases and the V segment lost 1 base, leaving 5 bases of the junction unmatched. Germline V lookup: CDR1 DFQATT, CDR2 SNEGSKA (reference sequence). The CDR3 length is 14 residues. The CDR3, as DNA: TGCAGTGCTAGAGGTACAGGGGGTTTTCAGCCCCAGCATTTT. Translating it yields CSARGTGGFQPQHF.

V usage is TRBV6-2 or TRBV6-3 and J usage is TRBJ1-5; unclear D gene. V gave up 4 bases and J gave up 2 bases, with 15 bases separating them. This CDR3 contains 16 residues. The germline V gene encodes CDR1 MNHEY and CDR2 SVGEGT. CDR3: CASSSPGRRGNQPQHF. CDR3 bases: TGTGCCAGCAGTTCACCCGGGAGACGGGGCAATCAGCCCCAGCATTTT.

This clonotype was detected many times. The chain links TRBV11-2 to TRBJ2-7; 7 bases line up with TRBD1. Germline V gene data show CDR1 as SGHAT and CDR2 as FQNNGV. This CDR3 spans 15 amino acids. V was clipped by 3 bases and J by 2 bases; unmatched bases: 7. The CDR3 sequence is CASSFSPQGAYEQYF. The CDR3 DNA reads as TGTGCCAGCAGCTTCAGCCCCCAGGGGGCCTACGAGCAGTACTTC.

Ten or more counts support this clonotype. J is TRBJ2-2 and V is TRBV12-3 or TRBV12-4; 8 positions agree with TRBD2. J lost 4 bases, V lost 7 bases, and 11 bases had no gene match. The CDR3 length is 16 residues. The CDR3 loop is CASTHRGTSSTGELFF. CDR3 nucleotide sequence: TGTGCCAGCACCCATAGGGGGACTAGTTCCACCGGGGAGCTGTTTTTT.

This clonotype was recorded at least ten times. The chain joins TRBV4-2 to TRBJ2-5, with 9 bases aligning to TRBD2. Germline V lookup: CDR1 LGHNA, CDR2 YNFKEQ. The CDR3 runs to 17 residues. V lost 4 bases and J lost 2; bases outside the gene matches: 11. CDR3 protein: CASSPRETSGFQETQYF. The CDR3, as DNA: TGTGCCAGCAGCCCACGAGAGACTAGCGGATTTCAAGAGACCCAGTACTTC.

This clonotype was observed a handful of times. The chain links TRBV12-3 or TRBV12-4 to TRBJ1-5, with 10 bases matching TRBD1. The V gene end was trimmed by 7 bases and the J gene end by 5 bases; junction bases not matched to a gene: 5. The CDR3 length is 14 residues. Here the CDR3 reads CASTPDRGHQPQHF. The CDR3 DNA follows: TGTGCCAGCACCCCAGACAGGGGGCATCAGCCCCAGCATTTT.